These 4 T cell receptor beta chains share one sample of origin, sequenced in a study of identical twins (dated by TCRdb to about 2016). The method behind the library was 5' RACE. Sequencing used an Illumina HiSeq 2000. The raw public reads went through TCRdb reprocessing: fastp at Q25, MiXCR clone calling, in-frame beta chains kept. Each CDR3 protein appears once, grouped with its most common genes and DNA. The sample table holds 450,000 or so distinct CDR3 sequences, of which 24% were seen once. The ten largest clones capture 2.9% of the sample. This same sample was also part of a study on T cells expressing NK-cell markers.

Sequences were obtained from CD4+ T cells sorted from blood. The source is a woman under 30 in good health.

This clonotype was detected ten times or more. The chain carries TRBV2 and TRBJ2-5, with 7 bases fitting TRBD1. CDR1 SNHLY and CDR2 FYNNEI come from the germline V gene. The junction had 6 bases not matched to a gene; V was cut back by 6 bases and J by 5 bases. The CDR3 is 13 amino acids. CDR3 sequence: CASSRQGRETQYF. CDR3 sequence (DNA): TGTGCCAGCAGCCGACAGGGAAGGGAGACCCAGTACTTC.

This clonotype came up a few times. The rearrangement links TRBV5-1 to TRBJ2-7, with 7 bases that match TRBD1. The CDR3 runs 15 residues. Trimming cost V 1 base and J 4 bases; bases outside gene matches: 8. CDR1 SGHRS and CDR2 YFSETQ come from the germline V gene. This CDR3 is CASSLSTGDSYEQYF. The CDR3 coding sequence is TGCGCCAGCAGCTTGAGTACAGGGGATTCGTACGAGCAGTACTTC. Drawing the rest from reference TRBV5-1 and TRBJ2-7, the complete variable domain is KAGVTQTPRYLIKTRGQQVTLSCSPISGHRSVSWYQQTPGQGLQFLFEYFSETQRNKGNFPGRFSGRQFSNSRSEMNVSTLELGDSALYLCASSLSTGDSYEQYFGPGTRLTVT.

CDR3 in DNA: TGTGCCAGCAGTTCCCAGACTAGCGGGAGGCTTGAGGAGCAGTTCTTC. The encoded protein is CASSSQTSGRLEEQFF. The chain recombines TRBV12-3 or TRBV12-4 with TRBJ2-1, with 13 bases identical to TRBD2. V gave up 4 bases and J gave up 10 bases; unmatched junction bases: 10. This CDR3 has 16 residues.

This clonotype came up a few times. This chain uses TRBV7-9 with TRBJ2-7; 9 positions agree with TRBD1. Germline CDR1 SEHNR, CDR2 FQNEAQ (reference sequence). With V trimmed by 5 bases and J by 5 bases, 7 bases remained unmatched. This CDR3 comprises 14 residues. The CDR3 sequence is CASSPRTGVNEQYF. The CDR3 DNA is TGTGCCAGCAGCCCTAGGACAGGGGTTAACGAGCAGTACTTC.